Listed below are T cell receptor beta chains from one sample, sequenced in a study of blood T cell repertoires in COVID-19. Assay used: immunoSEQ multiplex PCR; TCRdb lists only in-frame clones, some missing. Of around 390,000 clones in the sample, about 86% were seen once. The sample consisted of PBMCs or T cells enriched from blood (not recorded which). These receptors were taken from a woman between 45 and 65 years old who had recovered from COVID-19. The CDR3 runs from the conserved cysteine through the conserved F or W. D genes are given only for firm matches. Expanded clones get a size class; other rows say once, few or many, or leave the size out.

cdr3_nt cdr3_aa j_call v_call clone_size d_call
TGTGCCAGCAGCCAAGCGACAGGGCTCACCGGGGAGCTGTTTTTT CASSQATGLTGELFF TRBJ2-2 TRBV14 - TRBD1
TGTGCCAGCAGCTTGGAGAGGGGACAACTAAGCTCCTATAATTCACCCCTCCACTTT CASSLERGQLSSYNSPLHF TRBJ1-6 TRBV5-6 few -
TGTGCCAGCAGCTTGACCGGGGGCAATGAGCAGTTCTTC CASSLTGGNEQFF TRBJ2-1 TRBV5-4 - -
TGTGCCAGCAGCCCGGGTCCTGAGCAGTTCTTC CASSPGPEQFF TRBJ2-1 TRBV28 - -
TGTGCCAGTAGTATCCAGGGGGCTGGTTACGAGCAGTACTTC CASSIQGAGYEQYF TRBJ2-7 TRBV19 - TRBD1
TGTGCCAGCAGCTTTGGGACTAGCGGCGAGCAGTACTTC CASSFGTSGEQYF TRBJ2-7 TRBV7-2 - TRBD2
TGTGCCAGCAGTGAATGGGGGGTTGGGGATCAGCCCCAGCATTTT CASSEWGVGDQPQHF TRBJ1-5 TRBV2 - -
TGTGCCAGCAGCTTATTTAAGGGGCTGCGCACTGAAGCTTTCTTT CASSLFKGLRTEAFF TRBJ1-1 TRBV5-6 - -
TGTGCCGTCGGACAGGAGGGCACTGAAGCTTTCTTT CAVGQEGTEAFF TRBJ1-1 TRBV19 once TRBD1
TGTGCCAGCCGAGGGCGGGGGGCCTACGAGCAGTACTTC CASRGRGAYEQYF TRBJ2-7 TRBV3-1/TRBV3-2 once TRBD2
TGTGCCAGTAGTCTTACACTAAATCAGCCCCAGCATTTT CASSLTLNQPQHF TRBJ1-5 TRBV19 - -
TGTGCTAGCAGCTTAAAATTTCTGGGGGCCTCCTACAATGAGCAGTTCTTC CASSLKFLGASYNEQFF TRBJ2-1 TRBV7-7 - -
TGTGCCAGCAGCCCGAGGGTTTCCTATAATTCACCCCTCCACTTT CASSPRVSYNSPLHF TRBJ1-6 TRBV7-8 - -
TGTGCCAGCAGCTCCCCCCGGGACAGGGCAAATTCACCCCTCCACTTT CASSSPRDRANSPLHF TRBJ1-6 TRBV7-9 - TRBD1
TGTGCCAGCAGCCCTGCCCACATCTCTGGAAACACCATATATTTT CASSPAHISGNTIYF TRBJ1-3 TRBV6-2/TRBV6-3 - -
TGTGCCACCAGTGATTGGGGGCGTACAACTAATGAAAAACTGTTTTTT CATSDWGRTTNEKLFF TRBJ1-4 TRBV24-1 - -
TGTGCCAGCAGCTTGGATCCCGCGGGGGGTTTTATGGTTGATGAGCAGTTCTTC CASSLDPAGGFMVDEQFF TRBJ2-1 TRBV5-5 - TRBD2
TGTGCCAGCAGCCCCTCGCGGGGGGCGGAGACCCAGTACTTC CASSPSRGAETQYF TRBJ2-5 TRBV5-6 - TRBD2
TGTGCCAGCCGCGGCGGTACCTACGAGCAGTACTTC CASRGGTYEQYF TRBJ2-7 TRBV12-3/TRBV12-4 - -
TGTGCCAGCAGTTTCAACAGGGGATCGCGGGAGCAGTACTTC CASSFNRGSREQYF TRBJ2-7 TRBV7-6 - TRBD1
TGTGCCAGCAAGGCAGGGGGCAGCACAGATACGCAGTATTTT CASKAGGSTDTQYF TRBJ2-3 TRBV28 - TRBD1
TGCGCCAGCTCCCAAGTGGGGCGCGTCCGGAAGAACACTGAAGCTTTCTTT CASSQVGRVRKNTEAFF TRBJ1-1 TRBV4-1 - -
TGTGCCACGAAAGACAGGGCGTTTAATTCACCCCTCCACTTT CATKDRAFNSPLHF TRBJ1-6 TRBV19 - TRBD1
TGTGCCAGCAGCTTAGAGTACAAAGGGAGGCTGTTTTTT CASSLEYKGRLFF TRBJ1-4 TRBV7-9 - -
TGCGCCAGCAGCCAAACGGGAGGGGTTGGACAGCCCCAGCATTTT CASSQTGGVGQPQHF TRBJ1-5 TRBV4-1 - -
TGTGCCAGCAGTTCCCCCGGGACTAGCGGGGGAACCGCCTACAATGAGCAGTTCTTC CASSSPGTSGGTAYNEQFF TRBJ2-1 TRBV27 - TRBD2
TGTGCCAGCAGTTTAGGAACAATTGAGACCCAGTACTTC CASSLGTIETQYF TRBJ2-5 TRBV12-3/TRBV12-4 - -
TGTGCCAGCAGCTTGGTGGCAGAGACCCAGTACTTC CASSLVAETQYF TRBJ2-5 TRBV12-3/TRBV12-4 - -
TGTGCCAGCAGCTTTGGACAGCAGTATGAACTACTGTTTTTT CASSFGQQYELLFF TRBJ1-4 TRBV7-9 once -
TGTGCCAGTAGTGTATTCGCGCCATCGGGCGGGATTAATAGCAATCAGCCCCAGCATTTT CASSVFAPSGGINSNQPQHF TRBJ1-5 TRBV19 - -
TGTGCCAGCAGGCTACAGGGGGGAAAACTGTTTTTT CASRLQGGKLFF TRBJ1-4 TRBV2 - TRBD1
TGTGCCAGTAGTTCGACTACCGCGAACACCGGGGAGCTGTTTTTT CASSSTTANTGELFF TRBJ2-2 TRBV19 - -
TGTGCCAGTAGTGCCGTACAACCCGGACTCACTGAAGCTTTCTTT CASSAVQPGLTEAFF TRBJ1-1 TRBV19 - -
TGTGCCATCAGCCTGACAGGGGACACTGAAGCTTTCTTT CAISLTGDTEAFF TRBJ1-1 TRBV10-3 - TRBD1
TGTGCCAGCACTCGGGACAGGGGACCGGGCGGGGGCTACACCTTC CASTRDRGPGGGYTF TRBJ1-2 TRBV6-5 - TRBD1
TGTGCCAGCTCACCACAGTGGACGGACAGGGGCGATGGCTACACCTTC CASSPQWTDRGDGYTF TRBJ1-2 TRBV18 - TRBD1
TGTGCCAGCACCCCCGGGGGGGCCCCAAATGAGCAGTTCTTC CASTPGGAPNEQFF TRBJ2-1 TRBV3-1/TRBV3-2 - TRBD2
TGTGCCAGCAGAGCCGGGACTAGCGGGGGGGCCGCAGAGTACTTC CASRAGTSGGAAEYF TRBJ2-7 TRBV2 - TRBD2
TGTGCCAGCAGCAAAGCGGGACAGGCAGACTATGGCTACACCTTC CASSKAGQADYGYTF TRBJ1-2 TRBV21-1 - -
TGTGCCAGCAGCCAAGATGGCCAGATCACTGAAGCTTTCTTT CASSQDGQITEAFF TRBJ1-1 TRBV3-1/TRBV3-2 - -